This entry lists 27 T cell receptor beta chains sequenced from one sample in a study of cytomegalovirus exposure and HLA in healthy donors. Both 60 Vbeta primers and 13 Jbeta primers went into the PCR. Sequencing used immunoSEQ multiplex PCR; TCRdb keeps in-frame clones, though not all of them. The sample lists roughly 120,000 clones, about two thirds occurring once. Specimen: PBMCs. Receptor source: a man in his 60s in good health and CMV-seropositive.

This clone was found a few times. Because the CDR3's place on the DNA is in doubt, the DNA is left out and the CDR3 is given as listed by TCRdb. The CDR3 region is CASTPVGRGSSYEQYF. The gene calls are TRBV21-1 and TRBJ2-7; TRBD2, the D gene given by the table, was not confirmed from the DNA. TRBV21-1 is annotated as a pseudogene. 16 amino acids form the CDR3, both terminal residues included.

This clone appeared a few times. The J gene is TRBJ2-1, the V gene TRBV25-1, with unresolved D. Germline CDR1 reads MGHDK; CDR2 reads SYGVNS. The ends were cut back, 5 bases at V and 0 bases at J, with 8 bases in the middle. There are 14 residues in the CDR3. The CDR3 DNA sequence: TGTGCCAGCAGTCCCCCCCGCTCCTACAATGAGCAGTTCTTC. Translated, it gives CASSPPRSYNEQFF.

This chain joins TRBV11-3 and TRBJ2-3; possibly TRBD2 for D (5 bases). V lost 2 bases and J lost 5, with 8 bases in between. CDR1 SGHNT and CDR2 YENEEA come from the germline V gene. The length of the CDR3 is 13 residues. CDR3 nucleotides: TGTGCCAGCAGCTTAAGTCGGGAAGATACGCAGTATTTT. As protein: CASSLSREDTQYF.

The chain combines TRBV11-2 with TRBJ1-4; 8 nucleotides agree with TRBD1. The CDR3 length is 14 residues. The J segment lost 5 bases and the V segment lost 5 bases, leaving 4 bases of the junction unmatched. Germline V CDR1 and CDR2: SGHAT, FQNNGV. The chain's CDR3 is CASSVPGGNEKLFF. In DNA, the CDR3 is TGTGCCAGCAGCGTGCCAGGGGGCAATGAAAAACTGTTTTTT.

This clone was observed a handful of times. The chain couples TRBV28 to TRBJ1-5, with D possibly TRBD1 on 6 matching bases. The CDR3 contains 16 residues. Trimming took 8 bases from V and 2 from J, leaving 19 bases between them. Germline assignment: CDR1 MDHEN and CDR2 SYDVKM. The CDR3 is CASRLWGGMGNQPQHF. The CDR3 DNA reads TGTGCCAGCCGGTTGTGGGGGGGCATGGGCAATCAGCCCCAGCATTTT.

The CDR3 here is CASSSSGGARNEQFF. The CDR3 nucleotides are TGTGCCAGCAGCTCTAGCGGGGGGGCTAGAAATGAGCAGTTCTTC. The V gene is TRBV7-6, the J gene TRBJ2-1; 12 nucleotides match TRBD2. This CDR3 region has 15 residues. Germline CDR1 is SGHVS and CDR2 is FNYEAQ. The V gene end was trimmed by 4 bases and the J gene end by 7 bases; junction bases not matched to a gene: 5.

The sample holds a few counts of this clone. The V call is TRBV28, the J call TRBJ1-1; tentatively, D is TRBD1 (5 bases). Trimming removed 2 bases from V and 0 bases from J, with 13 bases in between. Germline CDR1 is MDHEN and CDR2 is SYDVKM. The CDR3 runs 16 residues. The CDR3 DNA is TGTGCCAGCAGTTTACCAGGGTTCGTTATGAACACTGAAGCTTTCTTT. Residues: CASSLPGFVMNTEAFF.

This clone was recorded once. The chain employs TRBV6-5 and TRBJ1-4; tentative D call: TRBD1 (5 bases). The CDR3 covers 13 residues. V gave up 6 bases and J gave up 7 bases, with 12 bases separating them. The germline gives CDR1 MNHEY, CDR2 SVGAGI. The chain's CDR3 is CASRKQAPEKLFF. For the CDR3, the DNA is TGTGCCAGCAGAAAACAGGCGCCTGAAAAACTGTTTTTT.

The count of this clone is one. Additional DNA sequences in this sample encode the identical CDR3. CDR3 residues: CASSPPTGANEKLFF. The CDR3, as DNA: TGTGCCAGCAGTCCACCGACAGGAGCGAATGAAAAACTGTTTTTT. This chain links TRBV28 with TRBJ1-4, with D possibly matching TRBD1 (6 bases). V lost 5 bases to trimming and J lost 5 bases, with 15 bases between them. Germline CDR1 reads MDHEN; CDR2 reads SYDVKM. The CDR3 is 15 amino acids.

The chain links TRBV5-6 to TRBJ1-1; D is ambiguous. V was clipped by 3 bases and J by 0 bases, with 9 bases between them. The germline V gene has CDR1 SGHDT and CDR2 YYEEEE. This CDR3 is 14 amino acids long. Written as DNA, the CDR3 is TGTGCCAGCAGCTCGAGCTATATGAACACTGAAGCTTTCTTT. Its protein product is CASSSSYMNTEAFF. The complete variable domain, with remaining parts taken from reference TRBV5-6 and TRBJ1-1, reads DAGVTQSPTHLIKTRGQQVTLRCSPKSGHDTVSWYQQALGQGPQFIFQYYEEEERQRGNFPDRFSGHQFPNYSSELNVNALLLGDSALYLCASSSSYMNTEAFFGQGTRLTVV.

The rearrangement uses TRBV5-1 and TRBJ2-2, with TRBD1 identical over 10 bases. This CDR3 is 14 amino acids long. The V segment lost 4 bases and the J segment 4 bases; nucleotides outside the gene matches: 1. CDR1 is SGHRS and CDR2 is YFSETQ in the germline V gene. The CDR3 DNA follows: TGCGCCAGCAGCCGGGACAGGGGCACCGGGGAGCTGTTTTTT. Translating it yields CASSRDRGTGELFF. Complete variable domain (other parts from reference TRBV5-1 and TRBJ2-2): KAGVTQTPRYLIKTRGQQVTLSCSPISGHRSVSWYQQTPGQGLQFLFEYFSETQRNKGNFPGRFSGRQFSNSRSEMNVSTLELGDSALYLCASSRDRGTGELFFGEGSRLTVL.

The chain links TRBV28 to TRBJ1-1; possible D gene TRBD1, 6 bases. The CDR3 spans 15 residues. Germline V gives CDR1 MDHEN, CDR2 SYDVKM. V was pared by 6 bases and J by 13 bases, with 27 bases between. CDR3 DNA sequence: TGTGCCAGCAGCCCGCCCCGACAGGTGCTATCCTTCTATTTCTTT. Amino acids: CASSPPRQVLSFYFF.

This chain uses TRBV28 with TRBJ1-2; 7 bases agree with TRBD1. Per germline, CDR1 MDHEN and CDR2 SYDVKM. This CDR3 comprises 15 residues. V gave up 7 bases and J gave up 8 bases; unmatched junction bases: 16. The CDR3 bases are TGTGCCAGCAAAGGGACAGCGGGCCTCGGGCGCGGCTACACCTTC. It translates to CASKGTAGLGRGYTF.

The chain recombines TRBV29-1 with TRBJ1-3; D might be TRBD1 (6 bases). CDR3 length: 16 amino acids. Per the germline V gene, CDR1 is SQVTM and CDR2 is ANQGSEA. V was clipped by 1 base and J by 1 base, with 14 bases between them. In nucleotides, the CDR3 is TGCAGCGTTGAAGGGGTGAGGACAGCTTCTGGAAACACCATATATTTT. Residues: CSVEGVRTASGNTIYF.

A single count supports this clone. This chain uses TRBV28 with TRBJ1-3; possibly TRBD1 for D (6 bases). CDR1 is MDHEN, CDR2 SYDVKM, per germline. Trimming shortened V by 4 bases and J by 4 bases, and 11 bases separated the two germline ends. This CDR3 is built from 14 residues. DNA of the CDR3: TGTGCCAGCAGTTCTACAGGGACGGGAAACACCATATATTTT. This codes for CASSSTGTGNTIYF.

This clone appeared a single time. J is TRBJ1-3 and V is TRBV6-5; a possible D gene is TRBD1 (5 bases). This CDR3 is 16 amino acids long. Trimming took 2 bases from V and 3 from J, leaving 14 bases between them. From germline, CDR1 is MNHEY and CDR2 SVGAGI. In DNA form, the CDR3 reads TGTGCCAGCAGTTACCTTGGACCCCAGGGTGGAAACACCATATATTTT. This codes for CASSYLGPQGGNTIYF.

The V and J genes are TRBV29-1 and TRBJ1-5; 8 bases map to TRBD1. Trimming at V came to 5 bases and at J to 7 bases, leaving 7 bases not matched to a gene. The germline gives CDR1 SQVTM, CDR2 ANQGSEA. The CDR3 is 13 residues long. The chain's CDR3 is CSVSDRGGQPQHF. The CDR3 region has the DNA TGCAGCGTTTCAGACAGGGGAGGACAGCCCCAGCATTTT.

This sequence joins TRBV5-4 and TRBJ2-5, with 7 bases identical to TRBD2. Germline CDR1 is SGHNT and CDR2 is YYREEE (reference sequence). With 5 bases clipped from V and 2 bases from J, the junction kept 6 bases outside the gene matches. The CDR3 is made up of 14 amino acids. Written as DNA, the CDR3 is TGTGCCAGCAGTTATTCTAGCGGACAAGAGACCCAGTACTTC. Translation gives CASSYSSGQETQYF.

This clone was recorded only once. This chain connects TRBV7-3 to TRBJ2-2, with 13 bases matching TRBD2. In germline, CDR1 is SGHTA, CDR2 FQGTGA. J was trimmed by 5 bases and V by 5 bases; bases with no gene match: 2. The CDR3 spans 15 residues. CDR3 amino acids: CASSRGLAGTGELFF. In nucleotides, the CDR3 is TGTGCCAGCAGCCGGGGACTAGCGGGAACCGGGGAGCTGTTTTTT.

The J gene is TRBJ2-1, the V gene TRBV29-1; the D gene is possibly TRBD1 (6 bases). Germline CDR1 reads SQVTM; CDR2 reads ANQGSEA. The CDR3 has 13 amino acids. Deletions cut 0 bases from V and 10 bases from J, with 13 bases between. The CDR3 region is CSVEDRTADEQFF. The CDR3 DNA reads TGCAGCGTTGAAGATCGGACAGCAGACGAGCAGTTCTTC.

The chain joins TRBV5-1 to TRBJ1-6; the match to TRBD1 covers 9 bases. This CDR3 region has 16 residues. The V segment lost 4 bases and the J segment 3 bases; nucleotides outside the gene matches: 5. Germline V gene data show CDR1 as SGHRS and CDR2 as YFSETQ. The CDR3 spells CASSRDREVYNSPLHF. CDR3 sequence (DNA): TGCGCCAGCAGCCGGGACAGGGAAGTCTATAATTCACCCCTCCACTTT.

The chain combines TRBV5-4 with TRBJ1-1, with TRBD1 matching 10 bases. The V gene's germline CDR1 is SGHNT and CDR2 YYREEE (reference sequence). V shed 4 bases and J 7 bases; nucleotides not matched to a gene: 10. This CDR3 has 15 amino acids. The CDR3 DNA is TGTGCCAGCAGCCCCAAGGGACAGGGGATTAGTGAAGCTTTCTTT. Residues: CASSPKGQGISEAFF.

This clone has a handful of counts. The V call is TRBV6-5, the J call TRBJ2-1; D is uncertain. Trimming left V 6 bases short and J 8 bases short, with 8 bases between. This CDR3 contains 11 residues. Germline V gene sequence: CDR1 MNHEY, CDR2 SVGAGI. The CDR3 loop reads CASSSSYEQFF. CDR3 nucleotides: TGTGCCAGCAGCTCCTCGTATGAGCAGTTCTTC.

The chain employs TRBV2 and TRBJ2-7, with D possibly being TRBD2 (6 bases). V lost 8 bases and J 3 bases, leaving 17 bases between the germline ends. Germline values: CDR1 SNHLY, CDR2 FYNNEI. This CDR3 is 14 amino acids long. CDR3 DNA sequence: TGTGCCAGCGGGGGTCCCGGAGGGCTCTACGAGCAGTACTTC. It is translated as CASGGPGGLYEQYF. Drawing the rest from reference TRBV2 and TRBJ2-7, the complete variable domain is EPEVTQTPSHQVTQMGQEVILRCVPISNHLYFYWYRQILGQKVEFLVSFYNNEISEKSEIFDDQFSVERPDGSNFTLKIRSTKLEDSAMYFCASGGPGGLYEQYFGPGTRLTVT.

CDR3 nucleotide sequence: TGTGCCAGCAGAATTACCCGGGACAGAATTTACGAGCAGTACTTC. This sequence encodes CASRITRDRIYEQYF. This sequence joins TRBV2 and TRBJ2-7, with TRBD1 identical over 7 bases. V shed 6 bases, J shed 4 bases, and the junction held 12 bases outside the gene matches. CDR3 length: 15 amino acids. The germline V gene has CDR1 SNHLY and CDR2 FYNNEI.

The chain employs TRBV6-5 and TRBJ1-5, with D unclear. Trimming removed 6 bases at V and 4 bases at J, with 13 bases between. Per the germline V gene, CDR1 is MNHEY and CDR2 is SVGAGI. The CDR3 is 14 amino acids. CDR3 nucleotide sequence: TGTGCCAGCAGCCAATCGACGGGAAATCAGCCCCAGCATTTT. This sequence encodes CASSQSTGNQPQHF.

The chain combines TRBV7-2 with TRBJ1-5; D perhaps matches TRBD1 (6 bases). CDR1 is SGHTA, CDR2 FQGNSA, per germline. The CDR3 has 12 amino acids. With 4 bases removed from V and 6 bases from J, the gap between germline ends came to 7 bases. DNA for the CDR3: TGTGCCAGCAGCTCAGGGGTTCAGCCCCAGCATTTT. Amino acid sequence: CASSSGVQPQHF.